The sample holds many counts of the clone carrying this T cell receptor beta chain. Its antigen is still unknown. Germline CDR1 is SGHVS and CDR2 is FQNEAQ. This CDR3 contains 13 residues. V was shortened by 4 bases and J by 5 bases, with 9 bases between the two germline ends. Breast cancer patients provided tissue from their axillary draining lymph nodes. These data originate in a study of breast tumors, draining lymph nodes, adjacent tissues. Study-level points and caveats: Luminal-like breast cancer showed significantly greater tumor-nontumor repertoire similarity than basal-like breast cancer did. Tumor TCR diversity was below lymph nodes but above nontumor tissue.

TCRdb recomputed calls from the multiplex PCR reads with MiXCR, one row per CDR3 protein. The sample includes under 150,000 distinct CDR3 sequences, approximately 20% of them seen just once. This receptor was obtained from a female donor with breast cancer. Some clones in this sample may be carry-over from other donors' samples. Sequencing used axillary lymph node tissue. The V and J genes are TRBV7-8 and TRBJ1-5, with unresolved D. CDR3 amino acids: CASSSRTDQPQHF. The CDR3 region has the DNA TGTGCCAGCAGCTCGAGGACGGATCAGCCCCAGCATTTT. Supplemented by reference TRBV7-8 and TRBJ1-5, the full variable domain reads GAGVSQSPRYKVAKRGQDVALRCDPISGHVSLFWYQQALGQGPEFLTYFQNEAQLDKSGLPSDRFFAERPEGSVSTLKIQRTQQEDSAVYLCASSSRTDQPQHFGDGTRLSIL.